The entry below describes one TCR beta chain. Germline V gene data show CDR1 as MDHEN and CDR2 as SYDVKM. CDR3 length equals 16 residues. V was pared by 3 bases and J by 1 base, with 7 bases of the junction left unmatched. Data came from immunoSEQ multiplex PCR; TCRdb stores just in-frame clones and leaves some out. The sample includes roughly 480,000 clones, around 79% of them seen just once. This specimen comes from a study of shared clonotypes between healthy human individuals. This chain joins TRBV28 and TRBJ2-3; TRBD1 matches at 7 bases. The receptor's source is a woman between 40 and 55 years old in good health. Some clones in this sample may be carry-over from other donors' samples. Sequencing used PBMCs. CDR3 sequence (DNA): TGTGCCAGCAGTTTGCTCCGACAGGGCCGCACAGATACGCAGTATTTT. This gives the protein CASSLLRQGRTDTQYF.